This TCR beta chain was sequenced for a study of T-cell reconstitution after alpha-beta-depleted transplantation in children. TCRbeta library preparation incorporated unique molecular identifiers. TCRdb re-derived calls from the PCR reads in MiXCR, one entry per CDR3 protein. The table has some 550,000 distinct CDR3 sequences, around 19% seen once; the top ten hold 3.3%. CDR1 is MGHRA and CDR2 is YSYEKL in the germline V gene. V shed 0 bases and J shed 3 bases, with 12 bases lying between them. This CDR3 comprises 15 residues. This clonotype originated in a human donor who donated a stem cell graft to a child with acute lymphoblastic leukemia. The input for sequencing was PBMCs from the stem cell graft donor, taken from the stem cell graft. The chain recombines TRBV4-1 with TRBJ2-7; D perhaps matches TRBD2 (5 bases). The CDR3 region has the DNA TGCGCCAGCAGCCAAGAGGTGGCTGGAGGCTACGAGCAGTACTTC. The encoded protein is CASSQEVAGGYEQYF.